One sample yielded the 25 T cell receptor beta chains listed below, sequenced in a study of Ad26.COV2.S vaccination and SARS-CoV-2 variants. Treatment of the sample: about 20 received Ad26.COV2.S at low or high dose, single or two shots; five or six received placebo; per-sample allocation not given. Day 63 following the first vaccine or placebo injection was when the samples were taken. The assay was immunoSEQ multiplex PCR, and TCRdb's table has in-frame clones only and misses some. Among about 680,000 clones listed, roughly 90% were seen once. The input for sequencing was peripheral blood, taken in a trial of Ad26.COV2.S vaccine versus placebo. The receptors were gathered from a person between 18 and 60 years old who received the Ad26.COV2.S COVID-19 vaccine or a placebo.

The CDR3 region has the DNA TGTGCCACCAGCAGGGGATACGGACAGGGCGGTGAAAAACTGTTTTTT. Protein product: CATSRGYGQGGEKLFF. The chain has TRBV15 and TRBJ1-4; 8 positions agree with TRBD1. The V segment lost 3 bases and the J segment 7 bases; nucleotides outside the gene matches: 10. Germline V gene sequence: CDR1 LNHNV, CDR2 YYDKDF (reference sequence). CDR3 length: 16 amino acids.

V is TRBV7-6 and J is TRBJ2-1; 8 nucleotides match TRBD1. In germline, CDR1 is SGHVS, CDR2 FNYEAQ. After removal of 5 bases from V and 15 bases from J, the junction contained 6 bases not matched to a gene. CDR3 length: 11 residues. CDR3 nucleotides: TGTGCCAGCAGCGAAGGACAGGGATGGTTCTTC. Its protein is CASSEGQGWFF. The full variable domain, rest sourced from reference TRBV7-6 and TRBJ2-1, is GAGVSQSPRYKVTKRGQDVALRCDPISGHVSLYWYRQALGQGPEFLTYFNYEAQQDKSGLPNDRFSAERPEGSISTLTIQRTEQRDSAMYRCASSEGQGWFFGPGTRLTVL.

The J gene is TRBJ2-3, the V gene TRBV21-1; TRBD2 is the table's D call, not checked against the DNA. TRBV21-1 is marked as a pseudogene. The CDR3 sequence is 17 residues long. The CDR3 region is CASSYQETSGSPDTQYF. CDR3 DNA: TGTGCCAGCAGCTATCAAGAGACTAGCGGGAGCCCAGATACGCAGTATTTT.

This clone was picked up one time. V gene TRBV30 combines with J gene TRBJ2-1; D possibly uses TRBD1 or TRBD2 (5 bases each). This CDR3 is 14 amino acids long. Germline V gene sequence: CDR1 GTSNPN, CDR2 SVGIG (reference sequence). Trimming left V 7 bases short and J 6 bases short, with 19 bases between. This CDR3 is CALLGVSVFNEQFF. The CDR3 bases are TGTGCCTTACTGGGGGTTAGCGTTTTCAATGAGCAGTTCTTC.

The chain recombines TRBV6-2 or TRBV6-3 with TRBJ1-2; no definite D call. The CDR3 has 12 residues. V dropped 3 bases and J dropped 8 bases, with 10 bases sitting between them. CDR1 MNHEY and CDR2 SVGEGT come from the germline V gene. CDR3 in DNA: TGTGCCAGCAGTTATGAGGTCTCCGGCTACACCTTC. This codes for CASSYEVSGYTF.

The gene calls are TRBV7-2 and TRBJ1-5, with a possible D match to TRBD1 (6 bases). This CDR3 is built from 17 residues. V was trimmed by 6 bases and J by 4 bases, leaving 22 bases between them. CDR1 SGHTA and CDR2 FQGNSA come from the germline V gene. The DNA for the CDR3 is TGTGCCAGCAGAACACAGGGCAGGACAGTGTGGAATCAGCCCCAGCATTTT. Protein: CASRTQGRTVWNQPQHF.

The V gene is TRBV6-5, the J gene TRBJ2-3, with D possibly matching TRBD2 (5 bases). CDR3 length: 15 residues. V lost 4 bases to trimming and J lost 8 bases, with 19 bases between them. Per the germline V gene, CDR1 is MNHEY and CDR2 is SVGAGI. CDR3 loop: CASSSPAGSGGTQYF. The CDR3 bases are TGTGCCAGCAGTTCCCCGGCGGGTTCGGGCGGTACGCAGTATTTT.

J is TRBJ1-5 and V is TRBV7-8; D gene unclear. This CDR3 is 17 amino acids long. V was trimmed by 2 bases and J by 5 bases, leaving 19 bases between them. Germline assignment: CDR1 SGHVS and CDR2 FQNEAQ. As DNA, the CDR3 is TGTGCCAGCAGCTTACTGAAGGAACCGCTACTATATCAGCCCCAGCATTTT. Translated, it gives CASSLLKEPLLYQPQHF.

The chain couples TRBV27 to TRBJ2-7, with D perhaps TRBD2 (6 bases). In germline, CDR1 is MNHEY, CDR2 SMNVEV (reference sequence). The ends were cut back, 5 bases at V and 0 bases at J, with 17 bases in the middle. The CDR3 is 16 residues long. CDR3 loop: CASSPLARTSSYEQYF. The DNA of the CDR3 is TGTGCCAGCAGTCCTCTAGCGCGCACGAGCTCCTACGAGCAGTACTTC.

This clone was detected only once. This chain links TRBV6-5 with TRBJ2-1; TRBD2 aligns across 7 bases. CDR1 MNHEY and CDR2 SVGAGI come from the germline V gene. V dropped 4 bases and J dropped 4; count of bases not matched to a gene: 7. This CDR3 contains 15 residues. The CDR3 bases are TGTGCCAGCAGTTCCCCGGGGAGGGGATACAATGAGCAGTTCTTC. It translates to CASSSPGRGYNEQFF.

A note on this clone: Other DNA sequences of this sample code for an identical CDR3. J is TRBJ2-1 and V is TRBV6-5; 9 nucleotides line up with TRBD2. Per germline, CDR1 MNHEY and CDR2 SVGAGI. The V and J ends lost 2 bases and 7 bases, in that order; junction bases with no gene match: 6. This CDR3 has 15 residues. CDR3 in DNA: TGTGCCAGCAGTTACCGGGGACTAGCCCCAAATGAGCAGTTCTTC. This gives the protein CASSYRGLAPNEQFF.

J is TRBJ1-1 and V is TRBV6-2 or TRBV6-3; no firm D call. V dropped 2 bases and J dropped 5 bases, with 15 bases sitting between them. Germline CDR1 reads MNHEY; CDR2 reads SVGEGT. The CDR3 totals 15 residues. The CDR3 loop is CASSYKHALGTEAFF. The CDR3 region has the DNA TGTGCCAGCAGTTACAAGCACGCCCTTGGTACTGAAGCTTTCTTT.

CDR3 nucleotide sequence: TGCGCCAGCAGCCAAGGAGTGGACAGGGAAGCTTTCTTT. Encoded protein: CASSQGVDREAFF. This chain connects TRBV4-1 to TRBJ1-1, with 7 bases that match TRBD1. This CDR3 spans 13 amino acids. V shed 1 base, J shed 8 bases, and the junction held 4 bases outside the gene matches. CDR1 and CDR2 from the germline V gene are MGHRA and YSYEKL.

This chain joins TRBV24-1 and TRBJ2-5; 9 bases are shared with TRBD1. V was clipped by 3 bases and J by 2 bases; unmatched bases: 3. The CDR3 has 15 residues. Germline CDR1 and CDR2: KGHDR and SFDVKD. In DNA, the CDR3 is TGTGCCACCAGTGATGCCGGGACAGGGCAAGAGACCCAGTACTTC. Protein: CATSDAGTGQETQYF.

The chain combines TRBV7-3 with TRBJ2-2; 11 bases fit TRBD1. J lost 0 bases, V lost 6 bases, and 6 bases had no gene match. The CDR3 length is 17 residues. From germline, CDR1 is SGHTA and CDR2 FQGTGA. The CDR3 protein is CASRRTGGPPNTGELFF. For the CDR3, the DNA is TGTGCCAGCAGGAGGACAGGGGGCCCCCCGAACACCGGGGAGCTGTTTTTT.

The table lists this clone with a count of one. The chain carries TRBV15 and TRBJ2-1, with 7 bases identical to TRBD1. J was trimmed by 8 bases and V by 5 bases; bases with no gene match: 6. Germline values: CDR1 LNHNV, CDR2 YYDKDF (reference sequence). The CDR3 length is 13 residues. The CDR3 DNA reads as TGTGCCACCAGCTACCGACAGGGCCATGAGCAGTTCTTC. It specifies CATSYRQGHEQFF.

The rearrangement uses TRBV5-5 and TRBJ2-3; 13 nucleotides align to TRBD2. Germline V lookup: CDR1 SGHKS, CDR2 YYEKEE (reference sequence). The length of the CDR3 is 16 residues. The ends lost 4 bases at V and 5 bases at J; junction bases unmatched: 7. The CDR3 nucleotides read TGTGCCAGCAGCCCCACTAGCGGGGGGGCCTTAGATACGCAGTATTTT. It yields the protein CASSPTSGGALDTQYF.

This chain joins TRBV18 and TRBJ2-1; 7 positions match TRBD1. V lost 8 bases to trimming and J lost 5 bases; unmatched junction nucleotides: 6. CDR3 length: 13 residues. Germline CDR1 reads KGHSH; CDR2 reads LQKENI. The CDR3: CASQGQRDNEQFF. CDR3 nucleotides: TGTGCCAGCCAGGGACAGCGAGACAATGAGCAGTTCTTC. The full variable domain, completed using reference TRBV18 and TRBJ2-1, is NAGVMQNPRHLVRRRGQEARLRCSPMKGHSHVYWYRQLPEEGLKFMVYLQKENIIDESGMPKERFSAEFPKEGPSILRIQQVVRGDSAAYFCASQGQRDNEQFFGPGTRLTVL.

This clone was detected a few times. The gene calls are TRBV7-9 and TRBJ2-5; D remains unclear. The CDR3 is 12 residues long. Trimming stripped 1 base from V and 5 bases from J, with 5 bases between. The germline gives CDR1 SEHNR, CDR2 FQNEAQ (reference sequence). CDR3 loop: CASSLDSETQYF. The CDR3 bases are TGTGCCAGCAGCTTAGACTCGGAGACCCAGTACTTC.

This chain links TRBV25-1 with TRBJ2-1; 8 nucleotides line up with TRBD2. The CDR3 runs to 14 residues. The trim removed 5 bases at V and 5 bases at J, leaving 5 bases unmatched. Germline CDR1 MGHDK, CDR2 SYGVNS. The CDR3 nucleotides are TGTGCCAGCAGTCGAGCGGGAGCGAACAATGAGCAGTTCTTC. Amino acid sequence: CASSRAGANNEQFF.

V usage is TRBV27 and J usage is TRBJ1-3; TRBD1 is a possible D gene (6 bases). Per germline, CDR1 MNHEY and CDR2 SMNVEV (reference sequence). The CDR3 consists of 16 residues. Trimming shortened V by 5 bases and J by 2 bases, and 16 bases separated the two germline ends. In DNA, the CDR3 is TGTGCCAGCAGTCCGGGGACATCTTTCGCTGGAAACACCATATATTTT. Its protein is CASSPGTSFAGNTIYF.

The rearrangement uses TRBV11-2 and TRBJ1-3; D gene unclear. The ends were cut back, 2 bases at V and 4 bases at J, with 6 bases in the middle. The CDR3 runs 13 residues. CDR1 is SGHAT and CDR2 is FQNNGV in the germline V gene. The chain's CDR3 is CASSLFQGNTIYF. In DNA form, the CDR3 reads TGTGCCAGCAGCTTATTCCAGGGAAACACCATATATTTT.

CDR3 loop: CASTLDRHTEAFF. The CDR3 DNA follows: TGTGCCAGCACCTTAGACAGGCACACTGAAGCTTTCTTT. The chain is built from TRBV12-3 or TRBV12-4 and TRBJ1-1, with a weak D call TRBD1 (6 bases). CDR3 length: 13 amino acids. The V end lost 7 bases, the J end lost 3 bases, and 12 bases lay between the germline ends.

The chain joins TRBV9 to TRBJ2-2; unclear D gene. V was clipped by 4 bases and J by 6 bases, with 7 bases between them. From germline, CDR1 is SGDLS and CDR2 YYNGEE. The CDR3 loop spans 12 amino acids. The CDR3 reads CASSFRAGELFF. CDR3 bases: TGTGCCAGCAGCTTCAGAGCCGGGGAGCTGTTTTTT.

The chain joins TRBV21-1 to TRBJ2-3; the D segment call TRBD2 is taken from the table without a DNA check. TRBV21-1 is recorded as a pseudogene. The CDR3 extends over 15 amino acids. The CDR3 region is CASSKLRESRHTQYF. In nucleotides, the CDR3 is TGTGCCAGCAGCAAACTGAGGGAGAGTAGGCATACGCAGTATTTT.